The clone carrying this T cell receptor (beta chain) occurred a few times. Its antigen remains unidentified. From 5'RACE with constant-segment primers came TCR alpha and TCR beta cDNA libraries that carried sample barcodes and UMIs. MiXCR, applied by TCRdb to the 5' RACE reads, yields one record per CDR3 protein. The sample holds about 350,000 distinct CDR3 sequences; approximately 29% are singletons and the top ten take roughly 13%. Trimming removed 1 base at V and 9 bases at J, with 18 bases between. The CDR3 contains 15 residues. Germline V CDR1 and CDR2: MGHRA, YSYEKL. The data stem from a study of T-cell memory formation after mild COVID-19. General study points: The study detected some responding clones in pre-infection memory, suggesting cross-reactive memory joined.

The specimen was PBMCs or a T cell subset sorted from them (not recorded which). The TCR comes from an adult woman who had mild COVID-19 (a few samples of this study predate the infection). Cell type and time point are not known. This rearrangement joins TRBV4-1 to TRBJ2-5; no clear D. CDR3 loop: CASSQVQAIREAQYF. Written as DNA, the CDR3 is TGCGCCAGCAGCCAAGTTCAGGCAATCCGTGAGGCCCAGTACTTC.